This T cell receptor (beta chain) comes out of a study of preoperative IRX-2 immunotherapy in early breast cancer (dated by TCRdb to about 2019). In its sample, this clone was seen once. This receptor's antigen is unknown. Base qualities were left out, and no much larger clone turns up one base away. The treatment or condition label on this specimen signifies: preoperative locoregional IRX-2 cytokine immunotherapy. The samples were obtained from a phase Ib study that tested preoperative, locoregional IRX-2 cytokine immunotherapy designed to prime immune responses. Before surgery, IRX-2 was given to the donors, who were patients with early-stage breast cancer. The method was the immunoSEQ multiplex PCR assay. This is the immuneACCESS table as TCRdb keeps it, with only in-frame sequences that have V and J called. A part of the clones is gone; compared with another copy, unresolved V genes explain less than half, and the rest is unexplained. In all, the sample holds 34,000 or so clones, and 80% to 85% of those were seen once. The ten largest clones add up to 2% to 3% of the sample.

The sample here was lymph node tissue, taken from a patient treated with IRX-2 immunotherapy. This receptor was identified in a human donor with breast cancer.

The CDR3 loop reads CAISSTGTSGRAAGSSYNEQFF. At the DNA level, the sequence is TGTGCCATATCCAGCACTGGGACTAGCGGGAGGGCCGCGGGGAGCTCCTACAATGAGCAGTTCTTC. The chain joins TRBV6-9 to TRBJ2-1; the junction holds 16 bases that match TRBD2. From V the trimming removes 10 bases and from J it removes 0 bases, while the gene matches leave 21 bases of the junction unaccounted for. The germline V gene encodes CDR1 MNHGY and CDR2 SVAAGI. Inclusive of the bounding cysteine and phenylalanine, the CDR3 is 22 residues long. Left in the record is the CDR3 DNA by itself, 66 bases read in frame from the first base.